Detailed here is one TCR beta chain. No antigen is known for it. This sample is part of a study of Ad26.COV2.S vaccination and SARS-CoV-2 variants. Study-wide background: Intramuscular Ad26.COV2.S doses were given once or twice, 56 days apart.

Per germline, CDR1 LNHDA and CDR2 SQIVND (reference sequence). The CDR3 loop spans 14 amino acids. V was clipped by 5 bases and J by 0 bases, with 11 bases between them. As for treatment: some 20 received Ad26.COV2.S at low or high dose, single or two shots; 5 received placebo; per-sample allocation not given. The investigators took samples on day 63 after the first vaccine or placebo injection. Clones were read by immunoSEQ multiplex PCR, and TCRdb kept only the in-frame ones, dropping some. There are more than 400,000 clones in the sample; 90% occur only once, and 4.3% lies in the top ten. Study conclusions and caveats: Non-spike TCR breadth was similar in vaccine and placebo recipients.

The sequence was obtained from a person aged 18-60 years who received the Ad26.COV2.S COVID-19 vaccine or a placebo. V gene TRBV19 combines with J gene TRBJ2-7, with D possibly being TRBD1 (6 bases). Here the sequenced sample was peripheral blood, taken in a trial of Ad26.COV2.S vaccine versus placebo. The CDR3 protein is CASSSTGTSYEQYF. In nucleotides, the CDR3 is TGTGCCAGTAGTTCTACAGGGACCTCCTACGAGCAGTACTTC.